This T cell receptor (beta chain) was recorded in a study of T cell changes during pregnancy in multiple sclerosis (dated by TCRdb to between 2019 and 2020). With regard to the full study: The study looked at changes in the T cell repertoire across pregnancy in women with multiple sclerosis.

Comment on this clone: Its antigen is still unknown. No base qualities exist here, and no much larger clone lies one base off it.

The library was produced with the immunoSEQ multiplex PCR assay. TCRdb provides this immuneACCESS table in a form limited to in-frame rearrangements. Some clones are lacking; in checked studies, under half of them reflect an unresolved V gene, and why the rest are absent is not known. Recorded for this sample are tens of thousands of clones; 80% to 90% of them occurred a single time. The ten most abundant clones make up under 0.8% of the sample. Germline trimming: 5 bases from V, 0 bases from J; junction bases outside gene matches: 7. Its CDR3 holds 16 amino acids, cysteine through phenylalanine. Only CDR3 DNA is held: 48 bases, read in frame from base 1. Per the germline V gene, SGHTA is the CDR1 and FQGNSA is the CDR2.

The sequence joins TRBV7-2 to TRBJ2-1, and TRBD1 aligns with 7 junction nucleotides. The receptor was derived from a female donor with multiple sclerosis, enrolled in a pregnancy study. Here the sequenced sample was CD4+ T cells from peripheral blood mononuclear cells, taken in the first trimester of pregnancy. The CDR3 loop reads CASSPRTGVSYNEQFF. The DNA sequence is given as TGTGCCAGCAGCCCCCGGACAGGAGTCTCCTACAATGAGCAGTTCTTC.